This T cell receptor (beta chain) was sequenced in a study of preoperative IRX-2 immunotherapy in early breast cancer. Details on this clone: A junction end diverges from the germline sequence, so it may reflect a read error.

Treatment in this sample: preoperative locoregional IRX-2 cytokine immunotherapy. Preoperative locoregional IRX-2 cytokine immunotherapy was tested in the phase Ib source study. The CDR3 is 11 amino acids. CDR1 is DFQATT and CDR2 is SNEGSKA in the germline V gene (reference sequence). Clones were read by immunoSEQ multiplex PCR, and TCRdb kept only the in-frame ones, dropping some. The sample has tens of thousands of clones, about 95% seen once; the top ten hold roughly 6.7%. The sample was taken from a patient treated with IRX-2 immunotherapy. The origin of this receptor is a human donor with breast cancer. The chain couples TRBV20-1 to TRBJ2-3; D is perhaps TRBD2 (6 bases). In nucleotides, the CDR3 is TGCAGTTCTAGCGGCACAGATACGCAGTATTTT. Residues: CSSSGTDTQYF.